This entry describes one T cell receptor beta chain. What it binds is unknown. The protocol was immunoSEQ multiplex PCR, while the TCRdb copy is restricted to in-frame clones and leaves out a portion. The sample holds under 150,000 clones, about 90% seen once. The V gene lost 8 bases and the J gene lost 9 bases, with 29 bases spanning the gap. The CDR3 extends over 17 amino acids. Germline loops: CDR1 ENHRY, CDR2 SYGVKD. The data belong to a study of T cell responses to AZD1222 COVID-19 vaccine. Study-wide results and caveats: The number of AZD1222 recipients seropositive at baseline was only five to seven. Samples come after the peak T cell response, not at day 14.

The chain couples TRBV10-3 to TRBJ2-1; D is perhaps TRBD1 or TRBD2 (5 bases each). The sequences come from peripheral blood, collected on day 0 of AZD1222 vaccination. The TCR sequence derives from an adult in good health. In nucleotides, the CDR3 is TGTGCCATCGGGGGTAGGGGTAATAGCGAGACTTCGGGTGAGCAGTTCTTC. This gives the protein CAIGGRGNSETSGEQFF.